This TCR beta chain was documented in a study of blood T cell repertoires in COVID-19 (dated by TCRdb to 2018 to 2021). About the investigation overall: Collaborator samples came from the United States, Italy and Spain and covered acute and convalescent phases of COVID-19. Sample metadata almost always included a de-identified subject ID, COVID-19 status, age in years and sex. Where HLA class I and class II types were available, the types were taken from metadata supplied by the sample provider, not from assay-based typing. The repertoires were released in a freely available public database meant as a resource for research on the immune response to SARS-CoV-2. Subjects who had been exposed to COVID-19, were actively infected with it, or had recovered from it provided the deeply sampled blood TCRbeta repertoires that made up the dataset. The prospective study material was composed of cDNA or gDNA derived from T cells, B-cell-depleted T cells, or PBMCs. The samples were drawn from two sources: the first 160 participants of the ongoing ImmuneRACE study, and approximately 1,300 subjects contributed by 6 global collaborators.

Whole blood was collected in K2EDTA tubes by collaborating institutions according to the institutions' own protocols. Collaborator samples were shipped for TCRbeta analysis as frozen whole blood, isolated PBMCs, or DNA extracted from either sample type. A word on this clone: What this receptor recognizes is not known. It has no much larger one-base neighbor in the sample; base qualities were not kept.

TCRbeta CDR3 regions were amplified from genomic DNA by means of the immunoSEQ Assay, a bias-controlled multiplex PCR. In the paper's pipeline: Nucleated cell counts per sample were estimated from amplification of reference gene primers within the assay. To quantify the absolute abundance of each unique TCRbeta CDR3 rearrangement, sequence reads were collapsed and filtered. For each sample, productive Simpson clonality was calculated by taking the square root of Simpson's diversity index across productive rearrangements. TCRdb provides this immuneACCESS table in a form limited to in-frame rearrangements. Some clones are lacking; in checked studies, under half of them reflect an unresolved V gene, and why the rest are absent is not known. V and J calls and clone size follow that table, whereas D and trimming were derived from the DNA. Recorded for this sample are tens of thousands of clones; approximately 85% of them occurred a single time. About 4.2% of the sample is held by the ten biggest clonotypes.

Including the terminal cysteine and phenylalanine, the CDR3 comprises 17 residues. Of all the DNA, just the CDR3 is kept, 51 bases in frame from base 1. The germline V gene (reference sequence) supplies CDR1 MNHEY and CDR2 SMNVEV. Compared with germline, V lacks 5 bases and J lacks 2 bases; bases without a gene match: 9. The paper as a whole reports these results and caveats: Clinical and demographic metadata were provided uncurated, with the amount varying by source and participant.

This clonotype was obtained from a man aged 55-75 years with acute or convalescent COVID-19. Sequencing input: peripheral blood. The rearrangement combines TRBV27 with TRBJ1-5, with TRBD1 matching 10 junction bases. The DNA reads TGTGCCAGCAGTCCCCTAACCGGGACAGGGGGCAATCAGCCCCAGCATTTT. This gives the protein CASSPLTGTGGNQPQHF.